The present TCR beta chain was sequenced within a study of Graves' ophthalmopathy and Graves' hyperthyroidism. General study points: Discriminating ophthalmopathy from stable hyperthyroidism, a 13-signature model attained a sensitivity of 85% to 90% and a specificity of around 83%.

The table lists this clonotype with many counts. The antigen remains undetermined. Presentation of ophthalmopathy in the donors involved moderate-to-severe activity, CAS ≥3, NOSPECS ≥4 and a duration under 3 months. RNA served as the template for amplifying TCR beta CDR3 regions. The library came from an HTBI-primed first-round RT-PCR and a second-round multiplex PCR. Each CDR3 protein gets one entry after TCRdb re-called the multiplex PCR reads with MiXCR. This sample has some 200,000 distinct CDR3 sequences, with over 25% found just once. The material sequenced was peripheral blood. This receptor was identified in a man aged 50 or older with Graves' ophthalmopathy.

The CDR3 loop is CASASLYEQYF. CDR3 DNA sequence: TGTGCCAGCGCCTCCCTCTACGAGCAGTACTTC. This chain links TRBV28 with TRBJ2-7; no firm D call. This CDR3 comprises 11 residues. CDR1 is MDHEN, CDR2 SYDVKM, per germline. V was shortened by 8 bases and J by 3 bases, with 8 bases between the two germline ends.